This T cell receptor beta chain was identified in a study of T-cell memory formation after mild COVID-19. Turning to the study itself: Largely, TCR clusters stayed within a single donor.

TCRdb analysed the 5' RACE reads with MiXCR anew, one entry per CDR3 protein. The sample records hundreds of thousands of distinct CDR3 sequences, roughly 24% being singletons. This CDR3 comprises 13 residues. V gave up 1 base and J gave up 8 bases, with 11 bases separating them. In germline, CDR1 is MGHDK, CDR2 SYGVNS. Notes on the study in general: Researchers found some responding clones in pre-infection memory, a sign that cross-reactive memory joined.

Notes on this clonotype: The antigen is not known.

What was sequenced was PBMCs or a T cell subset sorted from them (not recorded which). The sequence derives from an adult woman who had mild COVID-19 (a few samples of this study predate the infection). Cell type and time point are not known. The V gene is TRBV25-1, the J gene TRBJ1-2; no definite D call. In DNA form, the CDR3 reads TGTGCCAGCAGTGAATCTGGTGGGGTAGGCTACACCTTC. Encoded protein: CASSESGGVGYTF.